These 4 T cell receptor beta chains were sequenced from one sample in a study of blood T cell repertoires in COVID-19. This table comes from immunoSEQ multiplex PCR, and its TCRdb copy is limited to in-frame clones, with some not included. The sample consists of fewer than 350,000 clones, about 86% of them appearing once. Sequencing was carried out using peripheral blood. The receptors were sampled from a woman in her sixties with active or convalescent COVID-19.

The gene calls are TRBV13 and TRBJ1-2; 7 bases match TRBD1. Germline assignment: CDR1 PRHDT and CDR2 FYEKMQ (reference sequence). Trimming cost V 8 bases and J 5 bases; bases outside gene matches: 8. This CDR3 is built from 13 residues. The CDR3 region is CASSAQGSYGYTF. The CDR3 DNA reads as TGTGCCAGCTCCGCACAGGGGAGTTATGGCTACACCTTC.

V and J are TRBV29-1 and TRBJ1-3; D remains unclear. Germline V gene sequence: CDR1 SQVTM, CDR2 ANQGSEA. The CDR3 is 15 amino acids. Trimming pared 0 bases from V and 0 bases from J, leaving 9 bases between. The CDR3 region is CSVEDGGSSGNTIYF. The CDR3 DNA reads TGCAGCGTTGAAGATGGTGGCAGCTCTGGAAACACCATATATTTT.

This sequence joins TRBV6-6 and TRBJ1-1; no reliable D call. Germline CDR1 reads MNHNY; CDR2 reads SVGAGI (reference sequence). CDR3 length: 15 residues. V was clipped by 4 bases and J by 7 bases, with 19 bases between them. CDR3 DNA: TGTGCCAGCAGTTTTACTATGCCACATGTCCTTGAAGCTTTCTTT. This translates into CASSFTMPHVLEAFF.

This clone was counted once. The V gene is TRBV5-4, the J gene TRBJ2-7, with D possibly matching TRBD2 (5 bases). The CDR3 extends over 15 amino acids. CDR1 is SGHNT and CDR2 is YYREEE in the germline V gene (reference sequence). The V gene lost 2 bases and the J gene lost 2 bases, with 14 bases spanning the gap. The CDR3, as DNA: TGTGCCAGCAGCTTTAACCGCGGGCTACCCTACGAGCAGTACTTC. This gives the protein CASSFNRGLPYEQYF.